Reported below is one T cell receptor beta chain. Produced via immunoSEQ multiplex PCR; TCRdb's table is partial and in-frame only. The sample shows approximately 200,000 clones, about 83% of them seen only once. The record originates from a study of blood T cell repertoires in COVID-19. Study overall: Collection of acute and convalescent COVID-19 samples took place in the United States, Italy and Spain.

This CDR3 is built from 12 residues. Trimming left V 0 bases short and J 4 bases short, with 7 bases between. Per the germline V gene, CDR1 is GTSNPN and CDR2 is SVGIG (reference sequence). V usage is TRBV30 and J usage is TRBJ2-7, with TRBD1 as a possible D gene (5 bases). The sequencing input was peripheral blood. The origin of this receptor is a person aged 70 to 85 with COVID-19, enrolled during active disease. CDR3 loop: CAWSVRGYEQYF. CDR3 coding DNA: TGTGCCTGGAGTGTTAGGGGTTACGAGCAGTACTTC.